This TCR beta chain is drawn from a study of blood T cell repertoires in COVID-19 (dated by TCRdb to 2018 to 2021). At the level of the whole study: The collaborator samples originated in the United States, Italy and Spain and spanned the acute and convalescent phases of COVID-19. The prospective study material was composed of cDNA or gDNA derived from T cells, B-cell-depleted T cells, or PBMCs. Subjects who had been exposed to COVID-19, were actively infected with it, or had recovered from it provided the deeply sampled blood TCRbeta repertoires that made up the dataset. A freely available public database, intended as a resource for researchers studying the immune response to SARS-CoV-2, is where the repertoires were released. The samples were drawn from two sources: the first 160 participants of the ongoing ImmuneRACE study, and over 1,000 subjects contributed by 6 global collaborators. A de-identified subject ID, COVID-19 status, age in years and sex were almost always included in the sample metadata. HLA class I and class II types, where available, came from metadata supplied by the sample provider rather than from assay-based typing.

Enrolling through a virtual design, the prospective study's participants ranged in age from roughly 18 to 95 years and lived across roughly 23 United States geographic areas. Cohort assignment in the prospective study relied on participant-reported clinical history from a screening survey and a study questionnaire. ImmuneRACE Cohort 3 recovered participants were defined by two consecutive negative NP/OP PCR tests, healthcare professional clearance, or symptom resolution. Mobile phlebotomists in the prospective study collected whole blood, serum and a nasopharyngeal or oropharyngeal swab from every participant. Prospective study participants could optionally give additional blood draws and questionnaires over a roughly 2-month period. Before DNA extraction, blood samples from the prospective study were shipped at room temperature or frozen. The immunoSEQ Assay, a bias-controlled multiplex PCR, was used to amplify TCRbeta CDR3 regions from genomic DNA. The authors' analysis ran thus. The number of nucleated cells in each sample was estimated by amplification of reference gene primers within the assay. To quantify the absolute abundance of each unique TCRbeta CDR3 rearrangement, sequence reads were collapsed and filtered. For each sample, productive Simpson clonality was calculated as the square root of Simpson's diversity index across productive rearrangements. TCRdb mirrors the immuneACCESS table, restricted to in-frame sequences. Some clones are absent from its copies; in checked studies, under half trace to an unresolved V gene, and the reason for the others is unknown. The DNA gave D and trimming, while V, J and clone size come from that table. The sample table records 180,000 or so clones; 89% of these occur just once. The top ten clonotypes cover around 0.77% of the sample.

This clone is a singleton in its sample. Its antigen target is currently unknown. Per-base qualities were not stored, and no clone one base away is much larger. According to the germline V gene, CDR1 reads SGHRS and CDR2 reads YFSETQ. V is pruned by 4 bases and J by 0 bases, leaving 9 bases of the junction without a gene match. The CDR3 sequence holds 16 residues, the cysteine and phenylalanine included. Solely the CDR3 DNA is kept, with 48 bases framed from the first base. On the study overall, not on this receptor specifically: Clinical and demographic metadata were provided uncurated, with the amount varying by source and participant.

This receptor was obtained from a young woman who had recovered from COVID-19. The chain is assembled from TRBV5-1 and TRBJ1-1, and 7 junctional nucleotides match TRBD1. The sequenced sample was PBMCs or T cells enriched from blood (not recorded which). The DNA is TGCGCCAGCAGCACCTCCCCGACAGGGCTGAACACTGAAGCTTTCTTT. It codes for CASSTSPTGLNTEAFF.